This TCR beta chain stems from a study of blood T cell repertoires in COVID-19. Study details: The United States, Italy and Spain were the sources of the acute and convalescent COVID-19 samples. T cells, B-cell-depleted T cells, or PBMCs supplied cDNA or gDNA.

In the study's own analysis: Nucleated cell number was recorded as an estimate derived from reference gene primer amplification. The table came from immunoSEQ multiplex PCR; TCRdb's copy has only in-frame clones and leaves some out. For V, J and clone size, that table is used; D and trimming come from the DNA. The sample records approximately 210,000 clones, around 92% being singletons. Sequenced input: peripheral blood. The source is a man under 40 with acute or convalescent COVID-19.

The CDR3 here is CASSLTGSFISSWTEAFF. CDR3 DNA: TGTGCCAGCAGCCTCACAGGGTCATTTATTTCATCTTGGACTGAAGCTTTCTTT. V usage is TRBV27 and J usage is TRBJ1-1; tentative D call: TRBD1 (6 bases). The CDR3 has 18 amino acids. V was pared by 6 bases and J by 5 bases, with 28 bases between. Germline lookup yields CDR1 MNHEY and CDR2 SMNVEV (reference sequence).